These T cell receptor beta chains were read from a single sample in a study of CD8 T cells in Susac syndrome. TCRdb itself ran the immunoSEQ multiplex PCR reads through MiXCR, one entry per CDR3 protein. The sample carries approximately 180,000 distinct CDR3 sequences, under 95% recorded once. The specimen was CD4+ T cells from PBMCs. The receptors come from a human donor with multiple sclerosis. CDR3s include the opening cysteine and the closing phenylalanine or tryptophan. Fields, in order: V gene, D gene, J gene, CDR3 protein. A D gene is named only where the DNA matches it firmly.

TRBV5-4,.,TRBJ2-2,CASSVRGAGTGELFF
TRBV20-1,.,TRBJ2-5,CSATGQQETQYF
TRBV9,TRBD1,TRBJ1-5,CASSGGDSPPYNQPQHF
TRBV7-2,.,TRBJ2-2,CASRRSGELFF
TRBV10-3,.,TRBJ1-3,CATGSWESGNTIYF
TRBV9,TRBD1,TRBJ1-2,CASSSRTGEAHGYTF
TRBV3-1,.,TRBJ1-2,CASSPRGVSGYTF
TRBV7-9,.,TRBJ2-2,CASSLTTNTGELFF
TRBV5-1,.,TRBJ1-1,CASSPDRGGTEAFF
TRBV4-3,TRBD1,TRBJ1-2,CASSQNTGGGGYTF
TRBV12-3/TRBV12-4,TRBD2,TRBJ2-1,CASSHPSGGAYEQFF
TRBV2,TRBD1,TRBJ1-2,CASSTTGGFDGYTF
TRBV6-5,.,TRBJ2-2,CASSRSGGGELFF
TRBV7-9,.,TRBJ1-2,CASSSTLGYTF
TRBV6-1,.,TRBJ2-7,CASSASIVTYEQYF
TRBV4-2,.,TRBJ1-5,CASSQDQGKDQPQHF
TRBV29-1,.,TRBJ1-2,CSAQRGGGYGYTF
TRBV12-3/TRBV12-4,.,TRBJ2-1,CASSLARLRHEQFF
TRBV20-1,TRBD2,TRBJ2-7,CSAPLAGVSYEQYF
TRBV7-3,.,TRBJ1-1,CASSQRAGREAFF
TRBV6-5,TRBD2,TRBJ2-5,CASSSTSGRPETQYF
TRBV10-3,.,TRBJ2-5,CAIGDSKETQYF
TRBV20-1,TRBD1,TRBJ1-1,CSADRGTEAFF
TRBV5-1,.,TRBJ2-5,CASSLPGREETQYF
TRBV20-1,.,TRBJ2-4,CSARVEDIQYF
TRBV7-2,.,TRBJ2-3,CASSIRQETDTQYF
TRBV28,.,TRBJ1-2,CASSTDSLPYGYTF
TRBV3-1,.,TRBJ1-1,CASSQVQEGAEAFF
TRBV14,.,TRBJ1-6,CASSQATAERWSALHF
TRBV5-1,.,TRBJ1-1,CASSLAGADTEAFF
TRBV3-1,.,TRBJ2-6,CASSQGVTGTAGANVLTF
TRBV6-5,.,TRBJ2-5,CAHGGQYF
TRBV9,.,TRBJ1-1,CASSVQGMANTEAFF